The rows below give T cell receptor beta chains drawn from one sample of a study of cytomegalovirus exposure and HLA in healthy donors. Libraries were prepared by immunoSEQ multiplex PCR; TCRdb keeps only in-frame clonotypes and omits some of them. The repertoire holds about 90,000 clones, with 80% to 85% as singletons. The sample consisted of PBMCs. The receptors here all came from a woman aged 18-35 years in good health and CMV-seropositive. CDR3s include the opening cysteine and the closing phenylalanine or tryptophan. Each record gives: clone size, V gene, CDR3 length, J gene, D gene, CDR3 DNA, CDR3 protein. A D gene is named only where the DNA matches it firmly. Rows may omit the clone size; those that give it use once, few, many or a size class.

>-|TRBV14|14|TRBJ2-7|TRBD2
TGTGCCAGCAGCCTCGGGGGGTTATCCTACGAGCAGTACTTC
CASSLGGLSYEQYF
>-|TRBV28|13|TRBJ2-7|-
TGTGCCAGCAGTTTTGGGGAGTACAGCGAGCAGTACTTC
CASSFGEYSEQYF
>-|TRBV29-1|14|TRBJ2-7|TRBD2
TGCAGCGTTGGAATCGGGACTAGCGGGGGCGAGCAGTACTTC
CSVGIGTSGGEQYF
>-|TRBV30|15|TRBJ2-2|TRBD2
TGTGCCTGGAGTAAGCGGGGGGGCCCAACCGGGGAGCTGTTTTTT
CAWSKRGGPTGELFF
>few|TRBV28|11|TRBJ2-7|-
TGTGCCAGCGGAGGTTCGTACGAGCAGTACTTC
CASGGSYEQYF
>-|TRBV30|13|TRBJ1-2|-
TGTGCCCGGAGTGCATTAGGGAGCTATGGCTACACCTTC
CARSALGSYGYTF
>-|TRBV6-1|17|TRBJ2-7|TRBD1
TGTGCCAGCAGTGATTGGACAGGACAGATGAGCTCCTACGAGCAGTACTTC
CASSDWTGQMSSYEQYF
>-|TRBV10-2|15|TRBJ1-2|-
TGCGCCAGCAGTGACCTCCGGCGACGGAGCTATGGCTACACCTTC
CASSDLRRRSYGYTF
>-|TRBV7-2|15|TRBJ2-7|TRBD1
TGTGCCAGCAGGGACCCGGGACAGCTTACCTACGAGCAGTACTTC
CASRDPGQLTYEQYF
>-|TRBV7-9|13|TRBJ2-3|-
TGTGCCAGTCGATACGGGGGCACAGATACGCAGTATTTT
CASRYGGTDTQYF
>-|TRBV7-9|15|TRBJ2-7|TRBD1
TGTGCCAGCAGCGTCACAGGGGGAAATTCCTACGAGCAGTACTTC
CASSVTGGNSYEQYF
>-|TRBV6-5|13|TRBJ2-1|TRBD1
TGTGCCAGCAGCTTAGACAGGGGGCATGAGCAGTTCTTC
CASSLDRGHEQFF
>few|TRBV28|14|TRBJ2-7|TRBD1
TGTGCCAGCAGTTTCAGGCAGGGGGCAAGGGAGCAGTACTTC
CASSFRQGAREQYF
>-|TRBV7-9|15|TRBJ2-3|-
TGTGCCAGCAGCCCCCGCGGGGGCGCGACAGATACGCAGTATTTT
CASSPRGGATDTQYF
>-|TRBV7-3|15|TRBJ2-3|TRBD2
TGTGCCAGCAGCCCCGGACTAGATCAGATAGATACGCAGTATTTT
CASSPGLDQIDTQYF